The present T cell receptor beta chain was sequenced within a study of cytomegalovirus exposure and HLA in healthy donors. Study-wide results and caveats: Many donors shared some public TCRs, even though most TCR sequences were rare. Published work reported that the classifier diagnosed cytomegalovirus status with high specificity and sensitivity.

CDR3 length: 10 amino acids. V was trimmed by 5 bases and J by 6 bases, leaving 5 bases between them. Germline V gives CDR1 DFQATT, CDR2 SNEGSKA (reference sequence). With 60 Vbeta and 13 Jbeta primers, the PCR was carried out. Clones were read by immunoSEQ multiplex PCR, and TCRdb kept only the in-frame ones, dropping some. The sample lists about 150,000 clones; approximately 73% were seen once. About this clone: Its antigen is as yet unknown.

The source of this sequence is a woman under 30 in good health and CMV-seronegative. The sequenced material came from PBMCs. The V and J genes are TRBV20-1 and TRBJ2-1; D is undetermined. CDR3 region: CSAATNEQFF. The CDR3 region has the DNA TGCAGTGCTGCTACCAATGAGCAGTTCTTC.